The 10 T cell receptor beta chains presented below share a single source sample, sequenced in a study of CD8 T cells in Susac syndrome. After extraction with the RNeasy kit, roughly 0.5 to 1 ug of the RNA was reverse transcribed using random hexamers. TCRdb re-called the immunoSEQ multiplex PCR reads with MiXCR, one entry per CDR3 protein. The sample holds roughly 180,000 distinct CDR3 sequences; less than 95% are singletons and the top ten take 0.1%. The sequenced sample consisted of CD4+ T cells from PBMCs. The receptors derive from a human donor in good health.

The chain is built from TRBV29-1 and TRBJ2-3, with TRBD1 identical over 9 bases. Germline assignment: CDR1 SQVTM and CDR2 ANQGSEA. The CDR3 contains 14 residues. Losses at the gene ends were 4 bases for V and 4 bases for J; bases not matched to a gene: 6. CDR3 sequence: CSVGRDRVADTQYF. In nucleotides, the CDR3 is TGCAGCGTTGGGAGGGACAGGGTAGCAGATACGCAGTATTTT.

CDR3 region: CSASLAGTSGIIYEQFF. In DNA form, the CDR3 reads TGCAGTGCTTCTCTCGCCGGGACTAGCGGGATAATCTATGAGCAGTTCTTC. The chain combines TRBV20-1 with TRBJ2-1; 13 bases agree with TRBD2. The CDR3 has 17 residues. Per germline, CDR1 DFQATT and CDR2 SNEGSKA (reference sequence). V gave up 5 bases and J gave up 8 bases; unmatched junction bases: 15.

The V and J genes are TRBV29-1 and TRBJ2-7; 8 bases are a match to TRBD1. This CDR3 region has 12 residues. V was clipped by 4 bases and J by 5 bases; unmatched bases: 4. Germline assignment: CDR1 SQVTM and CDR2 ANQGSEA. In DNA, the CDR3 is TGCAGCGTTGGACAGGGGTACAACGAGCAGTACTTC. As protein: CSVGQGYNEQYF.

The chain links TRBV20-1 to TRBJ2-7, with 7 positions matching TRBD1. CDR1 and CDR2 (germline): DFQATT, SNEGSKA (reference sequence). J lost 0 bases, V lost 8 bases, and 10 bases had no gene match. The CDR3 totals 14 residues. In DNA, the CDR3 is TGCAGTCCCGACCGGGACAGAACCTCCTACGAGCAGTACTTC. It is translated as CSPDRDRTSYEQYF.

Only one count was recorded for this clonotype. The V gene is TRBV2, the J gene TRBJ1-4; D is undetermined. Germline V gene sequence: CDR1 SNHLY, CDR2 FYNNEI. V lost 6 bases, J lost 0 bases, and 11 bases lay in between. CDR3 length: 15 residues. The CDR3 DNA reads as TGTGCCAGCAGGGCCAGGCTTGCAACTAATGAAAAACTGTTTTTT. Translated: CASRARLATNEKLFF.

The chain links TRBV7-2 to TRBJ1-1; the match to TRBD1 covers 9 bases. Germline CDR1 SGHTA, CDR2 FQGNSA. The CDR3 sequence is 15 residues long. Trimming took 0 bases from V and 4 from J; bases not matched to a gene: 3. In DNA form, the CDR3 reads TGTGCCAGCAGCTTAGCCCCGACAGGGGGCACTGAAGCTTTCTTT. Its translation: CASSLAPTGGTEAFF.

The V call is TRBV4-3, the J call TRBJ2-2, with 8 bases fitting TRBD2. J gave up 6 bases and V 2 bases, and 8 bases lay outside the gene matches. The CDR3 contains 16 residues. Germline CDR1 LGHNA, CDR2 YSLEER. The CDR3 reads CASSQSSAGDPGELFF. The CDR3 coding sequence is TGCGCCAGCAGCCAATCGTCAGCGGGAGATCCCGGGGAGCTGTTTTTT.

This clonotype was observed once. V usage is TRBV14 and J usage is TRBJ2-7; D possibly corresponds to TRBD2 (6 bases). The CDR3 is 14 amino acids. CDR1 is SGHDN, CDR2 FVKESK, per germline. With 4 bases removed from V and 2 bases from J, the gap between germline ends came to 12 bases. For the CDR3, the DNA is TGTGCCAGCAGCCCCCTAGCGTCTACCTACGAGCAGTACTTC. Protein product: CASSPLASTYEQYF.

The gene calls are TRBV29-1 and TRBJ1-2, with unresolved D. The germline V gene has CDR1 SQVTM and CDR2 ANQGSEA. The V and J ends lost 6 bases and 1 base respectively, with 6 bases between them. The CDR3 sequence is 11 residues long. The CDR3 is CSVRFNYGYTF. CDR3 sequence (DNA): TGCAGCGTCAGGTTTAACTATGGCTACACCTTC.

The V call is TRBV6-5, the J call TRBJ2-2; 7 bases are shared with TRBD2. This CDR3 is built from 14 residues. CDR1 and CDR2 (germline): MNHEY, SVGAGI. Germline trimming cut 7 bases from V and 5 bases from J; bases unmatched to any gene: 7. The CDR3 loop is CASTRLAATGELFF. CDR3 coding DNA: TGTGCCAGCACTAGACTAGCAGCTACCGGGGAGCTGTTTTTT.